A single sample gave rise to the 9 T cell receptor beta chains below, sequenced in a study of blood T cells in healthy people across ages. Through a sample-barcoded 5' primer and a J-beta primer mix, a second PCR was run for roughly 6 to 12 cycles. Via MiXCR, TCRdb re-called the 5' RACE reads, giving one row per CDR3 protein. The sample consists of roughly 2 million distinct CDR3 sequences, roughly 50% of them appearing once. What was sequenced was blood. These receptors all stem from a woman in her thirties or forties in good health.

The chain has TRBV3-1 and TRBJ2-3, with D perhaps TRBD1 (6 bases). Trimming left V 3 bases short and J 1 base short, with 23 bases between. The CDR3 loop spans 19 amino acids. CDR1 and CDR2 from the germline V gene are LGHDT and YNNKEL (reference sequence). CDR3 in amino acids: CASSHRERGWDPRTDTQYF. The CDR3 bases are TGTGCCAGCAGCCACCGCGAAAGGGGGTGGGACCCCCGCACAGATACGCAGTATTTT.

This clonotype has just a few counts. As DNA, the CDR3 is TGTGCCAGCAGCCGATACTCAGACACAGATACGCAGTATTTT. Translating gives CASSRYSDTDTQYF. This chain connects TRBV4-2 to TRBJ2-3; D remains unclear. Germline V gives CDR1 LGHNA, CDR2 YNFKEQ. The CDR3 runs to 14 residues. V was clipped by 4 bases and J by 2 bases, with 10 bases between them.

The chain uses TRBV5-1 and TRBJ2-3; perhaps TRBD1 as D (6 bases). CDR3 length equals 17 residues. Germline CDR1 and CDR2: SGHRS and YFSETQ. Trimming left V 0 bases short and J 5 bases short, with 19 bases between. CDR3 loop: CASSLVTGTSIKDTQYF. The CDR3 DNA is TGCGCCAGCAGCTTGGTTACAGGGACGAGTATCAAAGATACGCAGTATTTT.

CDR3 loop: CASSLEQLSTDTQYF. In DNA, the CDR3 is TGTGCCAGCAGCTTGGAACAGCTGAGCACAGATACGCAGTATTTT. The V and J genes are TRBV5-5 and TRBJ2-3, with D hard to call. Trimming took 0 bases from V and 0 from J, leaving 8 bases between them. CDR3 size: 15 residues. Germline loops: CDR1 SGHKS, CDR2 YYEKEE (reference sequence).

The V call is TRBV20-1, the J call TRBJ2-5, with 10 bases aligning to TRBD2. The length of the CDR3 is 13 residues. Looked up from germline, CDR1 is DFQATT and CDR2 is SNEGSKA (reference sequence). CDR3 nucleotides: TGCGGTGGGGAGCGGGGGGGCCAAGAGACCCAGTACTTC. This codes for CGGERGGQETQYF.

This clonotype was recorded a few times. The DNA for the CDR3 is TGCGCCAGCAGCCCCCTGACTGGGCCCAATGAGCAGTTCTTC. It codes for CASSPLTGPNEQFF. This chain links TRBV4-3 with TRBJ2-1; D is unresolved. The CDR3 runs 14 residues. Germline CDR1 reads LGHNA; CDR2 reads YSLEER. V lost 4 bases, J lost 6 bases, and 13 bases lay in between.

V usage is TRBV9 and J usage is TRBJ2-5; D might be TRBD1 or TRBD2, each matching 5 bases. V lost 6 bases and J lost 2, with 14 bases in between. Germline V lookup: CDR1 SGDLS, CDR2 YYNGEE. The CDR3 has 14 amino acids. Here the CDR3 reads CASTGTANQETQYF. The CDR3 region has the DNA TGTGCCAGCACCGGGACCGCTAATCAAGAGACCCAGTACTTC.

The gene calls are TRBV28 and TRBJ2-6; 7 nucleotides match TRBD2. The V gene's germline CDR1 is MDHEN and CDR2 SYDVKM. V dropped 5 bases and J dropped 0; count of bases not matched to a gene: 7. This CDR3 is built from 17 residues. CDR3 sequence (DNA): TGTGCCAGCAGTCCCCGGGGGGTCAGCTCTGGGGCCAACGTCCTGACTTTC. Translation: CASSPRGVSSGANVLTF.

Remarks on this clonotype: A much more abundant neighbour one base away suggests this may be a read error. V is TRBV9 and J is TRBJ2-1, with D unresolved. V was trimmed by 0 bases and J by 7 bases, leaving 5 bases between them. The germline CDR1 and CDR2 sequences are SGDLS and YYNGEE. The CDR3 length is 12 residues. This CDR3 reads CASSVGWNEQFF. The CDR3 DNA reads TGTGCCAGCAGCGTAGGGTGGAATGAGCAGTTCTTC.